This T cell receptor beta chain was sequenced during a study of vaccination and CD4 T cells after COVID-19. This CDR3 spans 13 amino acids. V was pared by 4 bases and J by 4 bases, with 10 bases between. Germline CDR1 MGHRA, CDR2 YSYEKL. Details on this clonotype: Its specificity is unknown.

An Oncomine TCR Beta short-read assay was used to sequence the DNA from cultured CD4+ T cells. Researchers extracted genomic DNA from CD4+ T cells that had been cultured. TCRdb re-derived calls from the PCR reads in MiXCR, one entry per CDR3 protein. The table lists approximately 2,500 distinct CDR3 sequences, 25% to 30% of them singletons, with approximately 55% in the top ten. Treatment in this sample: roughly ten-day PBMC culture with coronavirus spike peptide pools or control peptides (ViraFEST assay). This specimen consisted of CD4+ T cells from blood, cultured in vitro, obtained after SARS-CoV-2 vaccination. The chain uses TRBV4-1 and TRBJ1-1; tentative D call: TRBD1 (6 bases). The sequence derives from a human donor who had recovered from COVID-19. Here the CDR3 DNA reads TGCGCCAGCAGCCGGGGGCAGAGCACTGAAGCTTTCTTT. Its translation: CASSRGQSTEAFF.